The clone carrying this TCR beta chain appeared a few times. The data were taken from a study of regulatory T cells in long-lasting Graves disease. Both iRepertoire HTBI primers and Arm-PCR of CDR3 regions were used to build the TCR beta libraries. Each CDR3 protein is one row after TCRdb ran MiXCR on the multiplex PCR reads. The top ten hold around a quarter of the sample, which has about 530,000 distinct CDR3 sequences, about 16% seen once. The V and J ends lost 6 bases and 0 bases respectively, with 8 bases between them. The V gene's germline CDR1 is SEHNR and CDR2 FQNEAQ (reference sequence). The CDR3 totals 14 residues. Time point denoted: newly diagnosed GD, antithyroid drugs for less than 3 months. PBMC RNA served as the TCR library source. The same data also contributed to another study, on T cells in Graves' hyperthyroidism and ophthalmopathy.

The source of this sequence is a woman aged 35-65 years with Graves disease. The chain couples TRBV7-9 to TRBJ1-4; D gene unclear. This specimen was peripheral blood mononuclear cells (PBMCs), taken at new diagnosis, from a patient treated with antithyroid drugs. CDR3 nucleotides: TGTGCCAGCAGTCCGGCAACAACTAATGAAAAACTGTTTTTT. This codes for CASSPATTNEKLFF.